A single sample gave rise to the 21 T cell receptor beta chains below, sequenced in a study of post-analysis software for immune sequencing data. Unique molecular identifiers tagged the TCR beta cDNA libraries. TCRdb processed the PCR reads anew with MiXCR; each CDR3 protein has one entry. This repertoire shows about 260,000 distinct CDR3 sequences, less than 40% found once; its top ten account for approximately 4.6%. No antigen is known for these receptors. Study outcomes and limitations: Patients had higher frequencies than controls of four to six TRBV segments, including TRBV5-6, TRBV5-1 and TRBV20-1.

Sequencing was performed on blood. The receptors derive from a girl aged 10-17 years with multiple sclerosis.

This chain links TRBV2 with TRBJ1-5; D is ambiguous. The V end was cut by 6 bases, the J end by 4 bases, with 7 bases between. The CDR3 sequence is 12 residues long. Germline V CDR1 and CDR2: SNHLY, FYNNEI. The CDR3 reads CASSGDNQPQHF. The DNA of the CDR3 is TGTGCCAGCAGCGGGGATAATCAGCCCCAGCATTTT.

The chain links TRBV27 to TRBJ2-1; possibly TRBD2 for D (7 bases). In germline, CDR1 is MNHEY, CDR2 SMNVEV (reference sequence). The CDR3 totals 18 residues. The V end lost 5 bases, the J end lost 4 bases, and 24 bases lay between the germline ends. CDR3 loop: CASSLWGASGRGYNEQFF. Here the CDR3 DNA reads TGTGCCAGCAGTCTCTGGGGGGCTAGCGGCAGAGGGTACAATGAGCAGTTCTTC.

This clonotype was recorded at least ten times. CDR3 in DNA: TGCAGCGTCCGCGGGACAGACACTGAAGCTTTCTTT. It is translated as CSVRGTDTEAFF. The chain is built from TRBV29-1 and TRBJ1-1, with 7 bases lining up with TRBD1. Germline V gene data show CDR1 as SQVTM and CDR2 as ANQGSEA. Trimming cost V 6 bases and J 3 bases; bases outside gene matches: 4. The CDR3 length is 12 residues.

Turning to this clonotype: A clone one base away is much larger, so this may be a read error. The chain has TRBV20-1 and TRBJ2-7; no reliable D call. In germline, CDR1 is DFQATT, CDR2 SNEGSKA (reference sequence). The CDR3 loop spans 12 amino acids. V lost 0 bases, J lost 7 bases, and 10 bases lay in between. CDR3 amino acids: CSARDRGTEQYF. CDR3 nucleotide sequence: TGCAGTGCTAGAGATAGAGGCACGGAGCAGTACTTC.

This clonotype was observed many times. The chain employs TRBV4-1 and TRBJ1-1; D perhaps matches TRBD1 (5 bases). Germline lookup yields CDR1 MGHRA and CDR2 YSYEKL. Trimming left V 5 bases short and J 5 bases short, with 12 bases between. This CDR3 spans 13 amino acids. The CDR3 loop reads CASSLKRGTEAFF. CDR3 bases: TGCGCCAGCAGCTTGAAACGGGGGACTGAAGCTTTCTTT.

This clonotype showed up just once. This may come from a read error, since a much larger clone is one base off. The chain employs TRBV15 and TRBJ2-3, with TRBD1 matching 7 bases. Germline lookup yields CDR1 LNHNV and CDR2 YYDKDF (reference sequence). The CDR3 contains 16 residues. The CDR3 reads CATGRVGTGALGTQYF. In DNA, the CDR3 is TGTGCCACCGGCAGAGTGGGAACAGGGGCGCTGGGTACGCAGTATTTT.

This clonotype was counted at least ten times. The chain is built from TRBV12-3 or TRBV12-4 and TRBJ1-2; D not resolved. This CDR3 has 11 residues. V was trimmed by 3 bases and J by 6 bases, leaving 5 bases between them. The CDR3: CASSFGDGYTF. In nucleotides, the CDR3 is TGTGCCAGCAGTTTCGGGGATGGCTACACCTTC.

This clonotype has a count of ten or more. This chain links TRBV6-1 with TRBJ1-4; D uncertain. Trimming left V 6 bases short and J 10 bases short, with 12 bases between. Germline V gene data show CDR1 as MNHNS and CDR2 as SASEGT. The CDR3 runs to 12 residues. The CDR3 nucleotides read TGTGCCAGCAGCCAAGGGTTCGGAAAACTGTTTTTT. Encoded protein: CASSQGFGKLFF.

This clonotype was seen a few times. This chain links TRBV25-1 with TRBJ2-1; D ambiguous. Looked up from germline, CDR1 is MGHDK and CDR2 is SYGVNS. CDR3 length equals 15 residues. V lost 3 bases and J 0 bases, leaving 9 bases between the germline ends. CDR3 region: CASSEDGSSYNEQFF. The CDR3 DNA is TGTGCCAGCAGTGAGGACGGTAGCTCCTACAATGAGCAGTTCTTC. Based on the CDR3 plus reference TRBV25-1 and TRBJ2-1, the full variable domain is EADIYQTPRYLVIGTGKKITLECSQTMGHDKMYWYQQDPGMELHLIHYSYGVNSTEKGDLSSESTVSRIRTEHFPLTLESARPSHTSQYLCASSEDGSSYNEQFFGPGTRLTVL.

On this clonotype itself: Without the conserved terminal phenylalanine or tryptophan, this CDR3 likely stems from a read error. The V gene is TRBV5-1, the J gene TRBJ1-1; a weak D match, TRBD1 (5 bases). The CDR3 has 14 residues. Germline V gene sequence: CDR1 SGHRS, CDR2 YFSETQ. V lost 5 bases and J 4 bases, leaving 15 bases between the germline ends. The CDR3 here is CASSSGPEATEAFC. The CDR3 nucleotides are TGCGCCAGCAGTTCGGGACCCGAGGCCACTGAAGCTTTCTGT.

This chain connects TRBV5-6 to TRBJ2-7; 7 positions match TRBD1. Trimming cost V 10 bases and J 3 bases; bases outside gene matches: 10. This CDR3 is 13 amino acids long. Germline V lookup: CDR1 SGHDT, CDR2 YYEEEE. This chain's CDR3 is CAGKDRNGYEQYF. The CDR3, as DNA: TGTGCCGGGAAGGACAGGAACGGCTACGAGCAGTACTTC.

This clonotype was counted many times. The chain combines TRBV6-1 with TRBJ1-4, with 8 positions matching TRBD1. Germline CDR1 reads MNHNS; CDR2 reads SASEGT. The length of the CDR3 is 14 residues. V lost 6 bases to trimming and J lost 6 bases; unmatched junction nucleotides: 6. The CDR3 sequence: CASRIGQGDEKLFF. The CDR3 region has the DNA TGTGCCAGCAGGATTGGACAGGGTGATGAAAAACTGTTTTTT.

This clonotype was seen at least ten times. The rearrangement joins TRBV7-9 to TRBJ2-1, with 8 bases lining up with TRBD2. The CDR3 length is 15 residues. Germline CDR1 reads SEHNR; CDR2 reads FQNEAQ (reference sequence). Trimming cost V 4 bases and J 6 bases; bases outside gene matches: 8. The DNA for the CDR3 is TGTGCCAGCAGCTCTGCAGCGGGAGAGGGCAATGAGCAGTTCTTC. Amino acid sequence: CASSSAAGEGNEQFF.

The chain joins TRBV4-1 to TRBJ2-5; D possibly matches TRBD1 or TRBD2 (5 bases each). There are 14 residues in the CDR3. V lost 0 bases, J lost 5 bases, and 10 bases lay in between. Germline CDR1 MGHRA, CDR2 YSYEKL. The CDR3 bases are TGCGCCAGCAGCCAAGATTGGGGACGGGAGACCCAGTACTTC. Translation gives CASSQDWGRETQYF.

The chain recombines TRBV5-1 with TRBJ2-3; D is uncertain. Trimming left V 0 bases short and J 5 bases short, with 13 bases between. CDR3 size: 15 residues. Germline values: CDR1 SGHRS, CDR2 YFSETQ. The CDR3 nucleotides read TGCGCCAGCAGCTTGGTCTCGACCTCCATAGATACGCAGTATTTT. Translated, it gives CASSLVSTSIDTQYF.

This clonotype was seen many times. This sequence joins TRBV29-1 and TRBJ2-3, with D perhaps given as TRBD1 or TRBD2 (5 bases each). The germline V and J ends were trimmed by 3 bases and 3 bases, with 10 bases remaining between them. The CDR3 spans 13 residues. CDR1 is SQVTM and CDR2 is ANQGSEA in the germline V gene. CDR3 protein: CSVDGGATDTQYF. The CDR3 DNA follows: TGCAGCGTTGATGGGGGAGCGACAGATACGCAGTATTTT.

This clonotype was picked up a small number of times. This chain links TRBV10-2 with TRBJ2-5; D is possibly TRBD1 or TRBD2 (5 bases each). V was shortened by 3 bases and J by 5 bases, with 16 bases between the two germline ends. The CDR3 has 15 residues. Germline V gene sequence: CDR1 WSHSY, CDR2 SAAADI. The chain's CDR3 is CASSDPGRMQETQYF. CDR3 nucleotide sequence: TGCGCCAGCAGTGATCCGGGGCGCATGCAGGAGACCCAGTACTTC.

The genes are TRBV4-1 and TRBJ1-4, with D uncertain. The CDR3 is 12 amino acids. Germline loops: CDR1 MGHRA, CDR2 YSYEKL. Trimming removed 7 bases at V and 8 bases at J, with 11 bases between. The CDR3: CASTIAGEKLFF. In nucleotides, the CDR3 is TGCGCCAGCACCATCGCGGGGGAAAAACTGTTTTTT.

This clonotype has a single count. A read error may account for a junction end that differs from germline. The chain carries TRBV7-7 and TRBJ2-3; D possibly corresponds to TRBD2 (5 bases). The CDR3 loop spans 15 amino acids. Germline V gene data show CDR1 as SSHAT and CDR2 as FNYEAQ (reference sequence). The CDR3 nucleotides read TGTGCTAGCAGCTTAAATCTAGCAGGCACAGATACGCAGTATTTT. Its protein product is CASSLNLAGTDTQYF.

This clonotype was found many times. The chain has TRBV5-6 and TRBJ1-5, with TRBD1 matching over 9 bases. CDR1 is SGHDT, CDR2 YYEEEE, per germline. This CDR3 has 15 amino acids. J gave up 4 bases and V 0 bases, and 2 bases lay outside the gene matches. In DNA form, the CDR3 reads TGTGCCAGCAGCTTGGCACAGGGGGCAAATCAGCCCCAGCATTTT. This encodes CASSLAQGANQPQHF. The entire variable domain, with the rest obtained from reference TRBV5-6 and TRBJ1-5, is as follows: DAGVTQSPTHLIKTRGQQVTLRCSPKSGHDTVSWYQQALGQGPQFIFQYYEEEERQRGNFPDRFSGHQFPNYSSELNVNALLLGDSALYLCASSLAQGANQPQHFGDGTRLSIL.

The sample holds many counts of this clonotype. The chain carries TRBV15 and TRBJ2-5; D possibly uses TRBD1 or TRBD2 (6 bases each). Germline V gene data show CDR1 as LNHNV and CDR2 as YYDKDF (reference sequence). V lost 5 bases and J lost 0, with 16 bases in between. The CDR3 loop spans 16 amino acids. The chain's CDR3 is CATSQSGALYQETQYF. The CDR3, as DNA: TGTGCCACCAGCCAATCGGGGGCATTGTACCAAGAGACCCAGTACTTC.